These 20 T cell receptor beta chains share one sample of origin, sequenced in a study of human T cells and chemical hapten exposure. Via MiXCR, TCRdb re-called the RACE reads, giving one row per CDR3 protein. The data show 50,000 or so distinct CDR3 sequences, 9.3% seen once. Described time point: patch test 1, 2 weeks after DPC sensitization. Indicated treatment: therapeutic diphenylcyclopropenone sensitization with weekly scalp DPC. The specimen was whole blood, collected in connection with sensitization to the hapten diphenylcyclopropenone (DPC). The receptor source for this set is a woman in her 50s with alopecia areata. Some clones in this sample may be carry-over from other donors' samples.

This clonotype occurred many times. The chain employs TRBV20-1 and TRBJ2-1; 11 bases align to TRBD2. Germline V CDR1 and CDR2: DFQATT, SNEGSKA (reference sequence). Germline trimming cut 1 base from V and 5 bases from J; bases unmatched to any gene: 4. This CDR3 spans 15 amino acids. In nucleotides, the CDR3 is TGCAGTGCTAGAGTAGCGGGAGGGCCCCACAATGAGCAGTTCTTC. Its protein is CSARVAGGPHNEQFF.

This clonotype was recorded at least ten times. In DNA, the CDR3 is TGTGCCAGCACCACGGGAGGCGGTAGCGGGAGCAACAATGAGCAGTTCTTC. It is translated as CASTTGGGSGSNNEQFF. The J gene is TRBJ2-1, the V gene TRBV6-2 or TRBV6-3; 9 bases are shared with TRBD2. CDR3 length: 17 residues. In germline, CDR1 is MNHEY, CDR2 SVGEGT. Trimming removed 7 bases from V and 5 bases from J; junction bases left unmatched: 15.

In its sample, this clonotype was seen many times. The chain carries TRBV5-1 and TRBJ2-2; TRBD1 or TRBD2 may be the D gene (6 bases each). CDR1 is SGHRS and CDR2 is YFSETQ in the germline V gene. This CDR3 spans 19 amino acids. V lost 0 bases and J lost 0, with 18 bases in between. This CDR3 reads CASSLDGGPGPPNTGELFF. The CDR3 DNA follows: TGCGCCAGCAGCTTGGATGGGGGGCCGGGGCCACCGAACACCGGGGAGCTGTTTTTT.

This clonotype was picked up many times. This sequence joins TRBV18 and TRBJ1-1, with D maybe TRBD1 (6 bases). The CDR3 consists of 15 residues. The germline V gene encodes CDR1 KGHSH and CDR2 LQKENI. Trimming removed 3 bases at V and 1 base at J, with 12 bases between. The CDR3 DNA follows: TGTGCCAGCTCACCCGCAGGGGTCAGGAACACTGAAGCTTTCTTT. Its translation is CASSPAGVRNTEAFF.

This clonotype was detected many times. The rearrangement links TRBV5-5 to TRBJ2-7, with D unresolved. CDR1 is SGHKS and CDR2 is YYEKEE in the germline V gene (reference sequence). The CDR3 extends over 14 amino acids. The V end lost 0 bases, the J end lost 0 bases, and 7 bases lay between the germline ends. CDR3 sequence (DNA): TGTGCCAGCAGCTTGGGGGTGAGCTCCTACGAGCAGTACTTC. Translation gives CASSLGVSSYEQYF.

Notes on this clonotype: This may be a read error, as it is one base from a much larger clone. The chain couples TRBV11-3 to TRBJ1-1, with 7 nucleotides matching TRBD1. This CDR3 region has 14 residues. Losses at the gene ends were 6 bases for V and 3 bases for J; bases not matched to a gene: 7. Germline assignment: CDR1 SGHNT and CDR2 YENEEA. The CDR3 loop is CASSTRQGDTEAFF. Here the CDR3 DNA reads TGTGCCAGCAGTACCAGACAGGGTGACACTGAAGCTTTCTTT.

This clonotype was recorded at least ten times. V and J are TRBV28 and TRBJ2-1; D uncertain. Trimming stripped 6 bases from V and 4 bases from J, with 10 bases between. The CDR3 runs 13 residues. Germline V gene sequence: CDR1 MDHEN, CDR2 SYDVKM. The CDR3 nucleotides read TGTGCCAGCAGGGATGACACTTACAATGAGCAGTTCTTC. This gives the protein CASRDDTYNEQFF.

This clonotype showed up many times. This CDR3 is CASSLGLAPNTGELFF. Here the CDR3 DNA reads TGTGCCAGCAGTTTGGGACTAGCGCCGAACACCGGGGAGCTGTTTTTT. The rearrangement uses TRBV6-2 or TRBV6-3 and TRBJ2-2, with 10 bases that match TRBD2. The CDR3 loop spans 16 amino acids. Looked up from germline, CDR1 is MNHEY and CDR2 is SVGEGT. With 4 bases clipped from V and 0 bases from J, the junction kept 2 bases outside the gene matches.

As for this clonotype: A read error is possible here, since a much larger clone lies one base away. Since no conserved phenylalanine or tryptophan closes the CDR3, a read error is the likely cause. J is TRBJ2-3 and V is TRBV29-1, with 7 bases aligning to TRBD2. The CDR3 is made up of 14 amino acids. Trimming removed 4 bases from V and 0 bases from J; junction bases left unmatched: 4. Germline V gene lookup returns CDR1 SQVTM and CDR2 ANQGSEA. CDR3 sequence: CSVVPRESTDTQYI. CDR3 DNA: TGCAGCGTTGTTCCGCGGGAGAGCACAGATACGCAGTATATT.

Many counts were recorded for this clonotype. The chain employs TRBV29-1 and TRBJ1-4; TRBD1 might be the D (5 bases). The CDR3 has 11 amino acids. The germline V and J ends were trimmed by 5 bases and 11 bases, with 12 bases remaining between them. Germline V gene lookup returns CDR1 SQVTM and CDR2 ANQGSEA. The CDR3 is CSVFREGKLFF. The CDR3 nucleotides read TGCAGCGTTTTCAGGGAGGGGAAACTGTTTTTT.

J is TRBJ1-1 and V is TRBV2; D is ambiguous. Looked up from germline, CDR1 is SNHLY and CDR2 is FYNNEI. The CDR3 has 14 residues. Trimming took off 7 bases at V and 4 bases at J, with 16 bases between the two ends. The CDR3 protein is CASIPNWVGTEAFF. The CDR3 bases are TGTGCCAGCATCCCGAACTGGGTGGGCACTGAAGCTTTCTTT.

This clonotype was recorded many times. This chain uses TRBV3-1 with TRBJ1-6; 10 nucleotides agree with TRBD1. This CDR3 is 17 amino acids long. Germline V CDR1 and CDR2: LGHDT, YNNKEL (reference sequence). With V trimmed by 2 bases and J by 8 bases, 9 bases remained unmatched. CDR3 nucleotide sequence: TGTGCCAGCAGCCAACAATTCACGGGGACAGGGGATTCACCCCTCCACTTT. Amino acids: CASSQQFTGTGDSPLHF.

The sample holds many counts of this clonotype. The rearrangement joins TRBV6-5 to TRBJ2-1; D might be TRBD2 (6 bases). CDR1 is MNHEY and CDR2 is SVGAGI in the germline V gene. Trimming removed 0 bases at V and 3 bases at J, with 9 bases between. This CDR3 is built from 15 residues. As DNA, the CDR3 is TGTGCCAGCAGTTACTCTATGGGGGGCTACAATGAGCAGTTCTTC. This codes for CASSYSMGGYNEQFF.

This clonotype was recorded at least ten times. The CDR3 DNA follows: TGTGCCAGCAGCGGGGAAGCTTCCAATCAGCCCCAGCATTTT. It translates to CASSGEASNQPQHF. The V gene is TRBV7-9, the J gene TRBJ1-5; the D is unclear. CDR3 size: 14 residues. Trimming removed 5 bases at V and 3 bases at J, with 11 bases between. Germline V gene sequence: CDR1 SEHNR, CDR2 FQNEAQ (reference sequence).

This clonotype was seen a few times. The chain employs TRBV28 and TRBJ2-7, with D perhaps matching TRBD2 (6 bases). This CDR3 comprises 14 residues. Trimming stripped 7 bases from V and 1 base from J, with 14 bases between. Germline CDR1 and CDR2: MDHEN and SYDVKM. The CDR3 here is CASTGMGLSYEQYF. CDR3 DNA: TGTGCCAGCACGGGGATGGGACTTTCCTACGAGCAGTACTTC.

This clonotype was observed many times. The V call is TRBV29-1, the J call TRBJ1-3, with no clear D. Germline V lookup: CDR1 SQVTM, CDR2 ANQGSEA. Trimming left V 3 bases short and J 0 bases short, with 9 bases between. The CDR3 has 14 residues. The DNA of the CDR3 is TGCAGCGTTGATGACCCCTTCTCTGGAAACACCATATATTTT. Translated: CSVDDPFSGNTIYF.

The chain couples TRBV15 to TRBJ1-1; D gene unclear. Germline-derived CDR1 and CDR2 are LNHNV and YYDKDF (reference sequence). Trimming left V 2 bases short and J 0 bases short, with 10 bases between. The CDR3 loop spans 15 amino acids. CDR3 nucleotides: TGTGCCACCAGCAGACTCGATGAGCTGAACACTGAAGCTTTCTTT. Translating it yields CATSRLDELNTEAFF.

This clonotype was recorded a few times. The V gene is TRBV28, the J gene TRBJ1-4; no definite D call. Germline V gives CDR1 MDHEN, CDR2 SYDVKM. CDR3 length: 14 residues. The V end lost 9 bases, the J end lost 3 bases, and 14 bases lay between the germline ends. CDR3 coding DNA: TGTGCCAGTACCATCGGGGTACCTAATGAAAAACTGTTTTTT. This gives the protein CASTIGVPNEKLFF. The full variable domain, in which reference TRBV28 and TRBJ1-4 provide the parts outside the CDR3, is DVKVTQSSRYLVKRTGEKVFLECVQDMDHENMFWYRQDPGLGLRLIYFSYDVKMKEKGDIPEGYSVSREKKERFSLILESASTNQTSMYLCASTIGVPNEKLFFGSGTQLSVL.

This clonotype was detected many times. The rearrangement uses TRBV4-1 and TRBJ1-5; D perhaps matches TRBD1 (6 bases). CDR3 length equals 16 residues. Germline CDR1 reads MGHRA; CDR2 reads YSYEKL. Deletions cut 1 base from V and 6 bases from J, with 16 bases between. CDR3 amino acids: CASSQALSRGPQPQHF. CDR3 sequence (DNA): TGCGCCAGCAGCCAAGCTCTTTCCAGGGGTCCTCAGCCCCAGCATTTT.

V and J are TRBV12-3 or TRBV12-4 and TRBJ2-1; D is undetermined. CDR3 length: 11 residues. V lost 3 bases and J 7 bases, leaving 4 bases between the germline ends. The CDR3 is CASSFLNEQFF. CDR3 nucleotide sequence: TGTGCCAGCAGTTTTTTAAATGAGCAGTTCTTC.